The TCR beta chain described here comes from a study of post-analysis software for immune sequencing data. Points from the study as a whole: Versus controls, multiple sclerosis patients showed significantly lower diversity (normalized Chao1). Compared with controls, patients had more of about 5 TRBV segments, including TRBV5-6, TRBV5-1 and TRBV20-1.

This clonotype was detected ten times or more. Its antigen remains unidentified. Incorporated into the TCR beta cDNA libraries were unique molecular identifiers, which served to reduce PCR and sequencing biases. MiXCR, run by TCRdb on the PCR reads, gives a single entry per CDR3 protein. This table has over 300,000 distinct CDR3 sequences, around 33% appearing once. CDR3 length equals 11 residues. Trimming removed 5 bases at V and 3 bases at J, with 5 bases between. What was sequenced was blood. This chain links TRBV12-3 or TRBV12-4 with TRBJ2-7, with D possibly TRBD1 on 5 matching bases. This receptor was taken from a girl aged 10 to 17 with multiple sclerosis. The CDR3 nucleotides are TGTGCCAGCAGTACAGGCTACGAGCAGTACTTC. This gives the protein CASSTGYEQYF.